This T cell receptor beta chain stems from a study of response to subunit inactivated influenza vaccine. Study-level points and caveats: With each seasonal influenza vaccination, the authors suggested, few new T cells are recruited.

TCRdb re-called the RT-PCR reads with MiXCR, one entry per CDR3 protein. The sample shows approximately 170,000 distinct CDR3 sequences, approximately 15% of them seen only once. The sample holds many counts of this clonotype. No antigen is known for it. The CDR3 spans 14 residues. V gave up 1 base and J gave up 10 bases, with 16 bases separating them. Per germline, CDR1 SGHTA and CDR2 FQGNSA. This rearrangement joins TRBV7-2 to TRBJ1-2, with no clear D. Sequencing used CD8+ T cells sorted from PBMCs, obtained around 5 days after vaccination. This TCR came from a man aged 45 to 65 who received an inactivated influenza vaccine. CDR3 sequence reads: CASSLDHGNDIYTF. DNA for the CDR3: TGTGCCAGCAGCTTAGATCATGGGAATGACATCTACACCTTC. The full variable domain, rest sourced from reference TRBV7-2 and TRBJ1-2, is GAGVSQSPSNKVTEKGKDVELRCDPISGHTALYWYRQSLGQGLEFLIYFQGNSAPDKSGLPSDRFSAERTGGSVSTLTIQRTQQEDSAVYLCASSLDHGNDIYTFGSGTRLTVV.